What follows are 8 T cell receptor beta chains derived from one specimen sequenced in a study of OX40 agonist ivuxolimab in advanced cancers. Libraries were made using the immunoSEQ multiplex PCR assay. TCRdb took this table from immuneACCESS and kept in-frame rearrangements with V and J called. Such tables lack part of the clones; where checked against another copy, unresolved V genes explain under half of the gap, and the rest is unexplained. The sample has about 100,000 clones on record, about 87% of them singletons. The top ten clonotypes cover 0.7% to 1% of the sample. Source: CD4+ or CD8+ T cells sorted from blood, taken in a trial of the OX40 agonist ivuxolimab. Every receptor here comes from an adult with an advanced solid tumor such as melanoma, head and neck, liver or kidney cancer.

The chain couples TRBV4-3 to TRBJ1-6; 8 nucleotides align to TRBD1. This CDR3 has 16 amino acids. Trimming at V came to 6 bases and at J to 0 bases, leaving 4 bases not matched to a gene. Germline V gene sequence: CDR1 LGHNA, CDR2 YSLEER. The CDR3 nucleotides read TGCGCCAGCAGTCGGGACAGGAGCTCCTATAATTCACCCCTCCACTTT. It translates to CASSRDRSSYNSPLHF.

This clone has just one count. J is TRBJ2-4 and V is TRBV9, with D perhaps TRBD1 (6 bases). This CDR3 spans 13 amino acids. Trimming took 4 bases from V and 5 from J, leaving 10 bases between them. In germline, CDR1 is SGDLS, CDR2 YYNGEE. In DNA form, the CDR3 reads TGTGCCAGCAGCACAGGGACACAAAACATTCAGTACTTC. It specifies CASSTGTQNIQYF.

The chain links TRBV27 to TRBJ1-1; D is unresolved. Germline V gene lookup returns CDR1 MNHEY and CDR2 SMNVEV (reference sequence). V lost 2 bases, J lost 5 bases, and 9 bases lay in between. The CDR3 consists of 13 residues. CDR3 region: CASSLRGRTEAFF. CDR3 sequence (DNA): TGTGCCAGCAGTTTACGGGGTAGGACTGAAGCTTTCTTT.

This rearrangement joins TRBV6-6 to TRBJ2-2; D is possibly TRBD2 (6 bases). The V and J ends lost 11 bases and 2 bases respectively, with 12 bases between them. Germline loops: CDR1 MNHNY, CDR2 SVGAGI (reference sequence). The CDR3 runs to 13 residues. The CDR3 DNA reads TGTGCCGGAAGGGGAGGCAACACCGGGGAGCTGTTTTTT. Protein product: CAGRGGNTGELFF.

J is TRBJ1-2 and V is TRBV19, with D possibly being TRBD1 (5 bases). This CDR3 is built from 13 residues. Trimming took off 4 bases at V and 8 bases at J, with 14 bases between the two ends. Looked up from germline, CDR1 is LNHDA and CDR2 is SQIVND (reference sequence). The CDR3 loop reads CASSTPPWGGYTF. DNA of the CDR3: TGTGCCAGTAGTACCCCCCCCTGGGGGGGCTACACCTTC.

The V call is TRBV6-6, the J call TRBJ1-4, with 9 nucleotides matching TRBD1. The V gene's germline CDR1 is MNHNY and CDR2 SVGAGI (reference sequence). The CDR3 covers 14 residues. Trimming cost V 6 bases and J 6 bases; bases outside gene matches: 5. CDR3 in DNA: TGTGCCAGCAGACCCGGACAGGGGTATGAAAAACTGTTTTTT. Its protein is CASRPGQGYEKLFF.

V and J are TRBV4-3 and TRBJ2-5; no clear D. The CDR3 runs 13 residues. Germline V gene lookup returns CDR1 LGHNA and CDR2 YSLEER. V was shortened by 5 bases and J by 6 bases, with 13 bases between the two germline ends. The CDR3: CASSSGPQQTQYF. Here the CDR3 DNA reads TGCGCCAGCAGCTCGGGCCCTCAGCAGACCCAGTACTTC.

The chain is built from TRBV4-3 and TRBJ1-2; D unresolved. V was pared by 1 base and J by 0 bases, with 9 bases between. The germline CDR1 and CDR2 sequences are LGHNA and YSLEER. This CDR3 has 15 residues. The CDR3 loop reads CASSQAQNANYGYTF. CDR3 in DNA: TGCGCCAGCAGCCAAGCTCAGAACGCTAACTATGGCTACACCTTC.